Following are 22 T cell receptor beta chains from one sample sequenced in a study of T cell repertoires in cytomegalovirus infection. Antigens of these TCRs are unknown. TCRdb reprocessed the reads via MiXCR and lists one record per CDR3 protein. The data show roughly 120,000 distinct CDR3 sequences, roughly 30% seen once. The source was CD8+ T cells from cultured PBMCs, collected from culture after CMV antigen stimulation. The receptor set was obtained from a human donor in good health (CMV status not recorded). Some clones in this sample may be carry-over from other donors' samples.

This clonotype was seen only a few times. The DNA for the CDR3 is TGTGCCAGCAGCTTTACCACCGGGGAGCTGTTTTTT. This codes for CASSFTTGELFF. V is TRBV6-6 and J is TRBJ2-2; D is unclear. From germline, CDR1 is MNHNY and CDR2 SVGAGI (reference sequence). Trimming took 6 bases from V and 4 from J, leaving 6 bases between them. The CDR3 is made up of 12 amino acids.

The chain recombines TRBV12-3 or TRBV12-4 with TRBJ2-1; maybe TRBD1 (5 bases). The CDR3 consists of 15 residues. V was trimmed by 10 bases and J by 0 bases, leaving 16 bases between them. The CDR3 DNA follows: TGTGCCAACTCTCAGGGCGCGAGCTCCTACAATGAGCAGTTCTTC. Its protein is CANSQGASSYNEQFF.

As to this clonotype: This sequence may be a read error, since a much larger clone differs from it by one base. The gene calls are TRBV2 and TRBJ2-2; D gene ambiguous. Germline assignment: CDR1 SNHLY and CDR2 FYNNEI. Trimming shortened V by 7 bases and J by 5 bases, and 5 bases separated the two germline ends. The CDR3 loop spans 11 amino acids. CDR3 DNA: TGTGCCAGCACCCAAACCGGGGAGCTGTTTTTT. Residues: CASTQTGELFF.

This clonotype was picked up a small number of times. The rearrangement uses TRBV2 and TRBJ2-1; TRBD2 matches at 11 bases. CDR3 length: 16 residues. CDR1 and CDR2 (germline): SNHLY, FYNNEI. V was pared by 8 bases and J by 4 bases, with 10 bases of the junction left unmatched. CDR3 DNA: TGTGCCAGCGAAGCGATGGGACTAGCGGTTTACAATGAGCAGTTCTTC. Its translation: CASEAMGLAVYNEQFF. Looking up the rest from reference TRBV2 and TRBJ2-1 gives the full variable domain: EPEVTQTPSHQVTQMGQEVILRCVPISNHLYFYWYRQILGQKVEFLVSFYNNEISEKSEIFDDQFSVERPDGSNFTLKIRSTKLEDSAMYFCASEAMGLAVYNEQFFGPGTRLTVL.

This clonotype was observed a few times. The chain joins TRBV29-1 to TRBJ1-2, with TRBD1 matching 7 bases. This CDR3 is built from 15 residues. CDR1 and CDR2 from the germline V gene are SQVTM and ANQGSEA. V was pared by 0 bases and J by 0 bases, with 4 bases of the junction left unmatched. CDR3 sequence (DNA): TGCAGCGTTGAAGAAGGGGGGACAGCTAACTATGGCTACACCTTC. Translated, it gives CSVEEGGTANYGYTF.

This clonotype was seen more than once but under ten times. The chain couples TRBV29-1 to TRBJ2-3; 10 bases align to TRBD1. Germline-derived CDR1 and CDR2 are SQVTM and ANQGSEA. Trimming took 5 bases from V and 1 from J; bases not matched to a gene: 6. This CDR3 has 15 amino acids. The CDR3: CSVLPGTGGTDTQYF. The CDR3, as DNA: TGCAGCGTTCTCCCCGGGACAGGGGGCACAGATACGCAGTATTTT.

V gene TRBV7-9 combines with J gene TRBJ2-7; D is uncertain. The V end was cut by 5 bases, the J end by 1 base, with 6 bases between. The germline V gene encodes CDR1 SEHNR and CDR2 FQNEAQ (reference sequence). CDR3 length equals 12 residues. CDR3 sequence (DNA): TGTGCCAGCAGCGATTTATCCTACGAGCAGTACTTC. As protein: CASSDLSYEQYF.

This clonotype was seen more than once but under ten times. The V gene is TRBV7-3, the J gene TRBJ1-1, with 9 bases identical to TRBD1. CDR1 is SGHTA and CDR2 is FQGTGA in the germline V gene. The CDR3 spans 14 residues. V lost 5 bases to trimming and J lost 3 bases; unmatched junction nucleotides: 4. Here the CDR3 DNA reads TGTGCCAGCAGCGAACAGGGGGCCCACACTGAAGCTTTCTTT. This translates into CASSEQGAHTEAFF.

V usage is TRBV7-2 and J usage is TRBJ2-3; 9 bases are shared with TRBD2. Germline CDR1 and CDR2: SGHTA and FQGNSA. CDR3 length equals 18 residues. V was pared by 5 bases and J by 4 bases, with 16 bases of the junction left unmatched. CDR3 DNA sequence: TGTGCCAGCAGCCCCCTGGGAGGCGGGGGGGCAGATGCAGATACGCAGTATTTT. It specifies CASSPLGGGGADADTQYF.

The chain carries TRBV5-4 and TRBJ2-1; D might be TRBD2 (5 bases). The germline gives CDR1 SGHNT, CDR2 YYREEE (reference sequence). The CDR3 covers 12 residues. The V and J ends lost 5 bases and 3 bases respectively, with 6 bases between them. The CDR3 DNA follows: TGTGCCAGCAGTGGAGGCTACAATGAGCAGTTCTTC. Translating it yields CASSGGYNEQFF.

This rearrangement joins TRBV2 to TRBJ1-2, with D perhaps matching TRBD1 (5 bases). The CDR3 covers 16 residues. Germline-derived CDR1 and CDR2 are SNHLY and FYNNEI. V lost 2 bases to trimming and J lost 1 base, with 14 bases between them. In DNA form, the CDR3 reads TGTGCCAGCAGTGAAACCGACAGCGCAATTAACTATGGCTACACCTTC. Its protein is CASSETDSAINYGYTF.

The gene calls are TRBV4-1 and TRBJ1-3; a weak D match, TRBD1 (6 bases). The CDR3 has 15 amino acids. V was shortened by 3 bases and J by 0 bases, with 9 bases between the two germline ends. Germline V gene lookup returns CDR1 MGHRA and CDR2 YSYEKL. The CDR3 region has the DNA TGCGCCAGCAGCCATACAGGGAGCTCTGGAAACACCATATATTTT. It codes for CASSHTGSSGNTIYF.

The chain links TRBV5-1 to TRBJ2-1, with D possibly being TRBD2 (6 bases). The germline gives CDR1 SGHRS, CDR2 YFSETQ. V lost 0 bases and J lost 3, with 10 bases in between. The CDR3 sequence is 15 residues long. CDR3: CASSLGGVRYNEQFF. Here the CDR3 DNA reads TGCGCCAGCAGCTTGGGCGGGGTTCGCTACAATGAGCAGTTCTTC. Together with reference TRBV5-1 and TRBJ2-1, the CDR3 gives the full variable domain: KAGVTQTPRYLIKTRGQQVTLSCSPISGHRSVSWYQQTPGQGLQFLFEYFSETQRNKGNFPGRFSGRQFSNSRSEMNVSTLELGDSALYLCASSLGGVRYNEQFFGPGTRLTVL.

The V and J genes are TRBV29-1 and TRBJ2-1, with D tentatively TRBD2 (6 bases). Germline assignment: CDR1 SQVTM and CDR2 ANQGSEA. V was trimmed by 1 base and J by 7 bases, leaving 17 bases between them. CDR3 length: 15 residues. CDR3 nucleotides: TGCAGCGTTGAAGGGGGCGGGATTTTGAGAAATGAGCAGTTCTTC. Amino acid sequence: CSVEGGGILRNEQFF.

The V and J genes are TRBV30 and TRBJ2-1; TRBD1 agrees at 7 bases. V lost 2 bases and J lost 6; bases outside the gene matches: 4. The CDR3 has 13 residues. In germline, CDR1 is GTSNPN, CDR2 SVGIG (reference sequence). Here the CDR3 DNA reads TGTGCCTGGAGTCGAGGGACAGTCAATGAGCAGTTCTTC. This translates into CAWSRGTVNEQFF.

On this clonotype: Since a much larger clone is just one base distant, this may be a read error. V gene TRBV12-3 or TRBV12-4 combines with J gene TRBJ2-5; D gene ambiguous. V was shortened by 7 bases and J by 0 bases, with 9 bases between the two germline ends. The CDR3 covers 13 residues. In DNA, the CDR3 is TGTGCCAGCACCCCAGTGAACCAAGAGACCCAGTACTTC. Protein product: CASTPVNQETQYF.

This chain connects TRBV28 to TRBJ1-5, with D possibly matching TRBD1 (5 bases). V was pared by 4 bases and J by 0 bases, with 13 bases between. The CDR3 is 16 residues long. Germline CDR1 reads MDHEN; CDR2 reads SYDVKM. In DNA, the CDR3 is TGTGCCAGCAGTTCGGACCGGGACGTTAGCAATCAGCCCCAGCATTTT. As protein: CASSSDRDVSNQPQHF.

A single count supports this clonotype. The chain has TRBV27 and TRBJ2-3; 7 bases align to TRBD2. Germline V gene sequence: CDR1 MNHEY, CDR2 SMNVEV (reference sequence). The CDR3 sequence is 15 residues long. With 3 bases clipped from V and 4 bases from J, the junction kept 7 bases outside the gene matches. This CDR3 is CASSFFAGVADTQYF. DNA for the CDR3: TGTGCCAGCAGTTTTTTTGCGGGGGTGGCAGATACGCAGTATTTT.

This clonotype was seen at least ten times. The CDR3 here is CASSLDRVMNTEAFF. CDR3 nucleotides: TGTGCCAGCAGCCTGGACAGGGTCATGAACACTGAAGCTTTCTTT. The V call is TRBV27, the J call TRBJ1-1; TRBD1 matches 8 bases. The CDR3 consists of 15 residues. Germline CDR1 and CDR2: MNHEY and SMNVEV (reference sequence). V dropped 6 bases and J dropped 0; count of bases not matched to a gene: 6.

The chain carries TRBV27 and TRBJ1-5, with D perhaps matching TRBD1 (6 bases). The germline V gene encodes CDR1 MNHEY and CDR2 SMNVEV (reference sequence). Trimming stripped 5 bases from V and 2 bases from J, with 10 bases between. This CDR3 has 14 residues. CDR3 coding DNA: TGTGCCAGCAGTGGTAGGGGGGGCAATCAGCCCCAGCATTTT. Translation gives CASSGRGGNQPQHF.

This clonotype appeared a few times. The chain uses TRBV5-4 and TRBJ2-3; 10 bases match TRBD2. With 5 bases clipped from V and 2 bases from J, the junction kept 5 bases outside the gene matches. CDR1 and CDR2 from the germline V gene are SGHNT and YYREEE (reference sequence). The CDR3 covers 15 residues. The CDR3 protein is CASRSSGGLTDTQYF. The CDR3 DNA reads as TGTGCCAGCAGATCTAGCGGGGGCCTCACAGATACGCAGTATTTT. The whole variable domain, remainder taken from reference TRBV5-4 and TRBJ2-3, is ETGVTQSPTHLIKTRGQQVTLRCSSQSGHNTVSWYQQALGQGPQFIFQYYREEENGRGNFPPRFSGLQFPNYSSELNVNALELDDSALYLCASRSSGGLTDTQYFGPGTRLTVL.

Here the CDR3 reads CASDRGIRAYEQYF. CDR3 DNA: TGTGCCAGCGACCGGGGGATTAGGGCCTACGAGCAGTACTTC. The chain links TRBV12-3 or TRBV12-4 to TRBJ2-7; tentatively, D is TRBD2 (6 bases). The V and J ends lost 8 bases and 2 bases respectively, with 16 bases between them. This CDR3 is 14 amino acids long.